This is a list of T cell receptor beta chains from one sample in a study of OX40 agonist ivuxolimab in advanced cancers. Using immunoSEQ multiplex PCR, the repertoire was profiled, and TCRdb retains in-frame clones only, with some absent. The sample records approximately 61,000 clones, approximately 80% being singletons. The sample was CD4+ or CD8+ T cells sorted from blood, taken in a trial of the OX40 agonist ivuxolimab. All receptors derive from an adult with an advanced solid tumor such as melanoma, head and neck, liver or kidney cancer. Each CDR3 is given with its conserved first and last residue. D genes are given only for firm matches. Not every row has a clone size; where given, it reads once, few, many or a size class.

v_call: TRBV15
j_call: TRBJ2-3
d_call: .
clone_size: .
cdr3_aa: CATSGYSTQYF
cdr3_nt: TGTGCCACCAGCGGGTATAGTACGCAGTATTTT

v_call: TRBV10-3
j_call: TRBJ2-7
d_call: .
clone_size: once
cdr3_aa: CAISERSYEQYF
cdr3_nt: TGTGCCATCAGTGAGAGATCCTACGAGCAGTACTTC

v_call: TRBV4-3
j_call: TRBJ1-2
d_call: .
clone_size: .
cdr3_aa: CASSQEGRLGYTF
cdr3_nt: TGCGCCAGCAGCCAAGAAGGCCGGCTTGGCTACACCTTC

v_call: TRBV14
j_call: TRBJ2-7
d_call: .
clone_size: .
cdr3_aa: CASSQKVGVHYEQYF
cdr3_nt: TGTGCCAGCAGCCAAAAGGTGGGAGTTCACTACGAGCAGTACTTC

v_call: TRBV7-2
j_call: TRBJ2-7
d_call: TRBD2
clone_size: .
cdr3_aa: CASSLVAGVGEQYF
cdr3_nt: TGTGCCAGCAGCTTAGTGGCGGGAGTCGGGGAGCAGTACTTC

v_call: TRBV7-3
j_call: TRBJ1-3
d_call: .
clone_size: .
cdr3_aa: CASSLGRPFGNTIYF
cdr3_nt: TGTGCCAGCAGCTTAGGCAGACCGTTTGGAAACACCATATATTTT

v_call: TRBV4-2
j_call: TRBJ2-5
d_call: TRBD2
clone_size: .
cdr3_aa: CASSQDLAGVRQETQYF
cdr3_nt: TGTGCCAGCAGCCAAGACCTAGCGGGAGTTCGTCAAGAGACCCAGTACTTC

v_call: TRBV28
j_call: TRBJ1-3
d_call: .
clone_size: few
cdr3_aa: CASRPGGGSGNTIYF
cdr3_nt: TGTGCCAGCAGGCCCGGCGGGGGCTCTGGAAACACCATATATTTT

v_call: TRBV29-1
j_call: TRBJ1-2
d_call: .
clone_size: .
cdr3_aa: CSVSRGEASGYTF
cdr3_nt: TGCAGCGTTTCCAGGGGCGAAGCCTCTGGCTACACCTTC

v_call: TRBV27
j_call: TRBJ2-1
d_call: .
clone_size: once
cdr3_aa: CASSLIPQSSYNEQFF
cdr3_nt: TGTGCCAGCAGTTTAATCCCCCAGAGCTCCTACAATGAGCAGTTCTTC

v_call: TRBV5-4
j_call: TRBJ2-5
d_call: TRBD2
clone_size: .
cdr3_aa: CASSLGGGVQETQYF
cdr3_nt: TGTGCCAGCAGCTTGGGGGGAGGGGTCCAAGAGACCCAGTACTTC

v_call: TRBV23-1
j_call: TRBJ1-1
d_call: TRBD1
clone_size: .
cdr3_aa: CASSQSAHRGMHTEAFF
cdr3_nt: TGCGCCAGCAGTCAATCGGCCCACAGGGGAATGCACACTGAAGCTTTCTTT

v_call: TRBV11-3
j_call: TRBJ2-2
d_call: TRBD2
clone_size: .
cdr3_aa: CASSLIAGGPGELFF
cdr3_nt: TGTGCCAGCAGCTTAATAGCGGGAGGGCCCGGGGAGCTGTTTTTT

v_call: TRBV6-1
j_call: TRBJ1-1
d_call: .
clone_size: .
cdr3_aa: CASPWAAGVTEAFF
cdr3_nt: TGTGCCAGCCCCTGGGCAGCGGGTGTCACTGAAGCTTTCTTT

v_call: TRBV4-1
j_call: TRBJ1-5
d_call: .
clone_size: .
cdr3_aa: CASSQAETGGGDQPQHF
cdr3_nt: TGCGCCAGCAGCCAAGCGGAGACGGGGGGCGGAGATCAGCCCCAGCATTTT

v_call: TRBV18
j_call: TRBJ1-2
d_call: .
clone_size: .
cdr3_aa: CASSPFGVDRYGHTF
cdr3_nt: TGTGCCAGCTCCCCTTTCGGGGTGGATAGATATGGCCACACCTTC

v_call: TRBV30
j_call: TRBJ1-1
d_call: TRBD1
clone_size: .
cdr3_aa: CAWSDRDRGGTEAFF
cdr3_nt: TGTGCCTGGAGTGATCGGGACAGGGGGGGTACTGAAGCTTTCTTT

v_call: TRBV10-3
j_call: TRBJ2-5
d_call: TRBD1
clone_size: few
cdr3_aa: CAINRGIGQETQYF
cdr3_nt: TGTGCCATTAACAGGGGGATTGGGCAAGAGACCCAGTACTTC

v_call: TRBV29-1
j_call: TRBJ1-2
d_call: TRBD1
clone_size: .
cdr3_aa: CSVLRDSGYGYTF
cdr3_nt: TGCAGCGTTCTCCGGGACAGCGGCTATGGCTACACCTTC

v_call: TRBV2
j_call: TRBJ1-5
d_call: .
clone_size: .
cdr3_aa: CASSEALPASWPQHF
cdr3_nt: TGTGCCAGCAGTGAAGCGCTTCCAGCCTCCTGGCCCCAGCACTTT

v_call: TRBV6-5
j_call: TRBJ1-1
d_call: .
clone_size: .
cdr3_aa: CASSLGRLNTEAFF
cdr3_nt: TGTGCCAGCAGCCTGGGACGGCTGAACACTGAAGCTTTCTTT

v_call: TRBV5-1
j_call: TRBJ2-1
d_call: TRBD2
clone_size: .
cdr3_aa: CASSLAGGSSYNEQFF
cdr3_nt: TGCGCCAGCAGCTTAGCGGGCGGGAGCTCCTACAATGAGCAGTTCTTC

v_call: TRBV27
j_call: TRBJ1-2
d_call: .
clone_size: .
cdr3_aa: CASKIQARGYGYTF
cdr3_nt: TGTGCCAGCAAGATACAAGCGAGGGGCTATGGCTACACCTTC

v_call: TRBV19
j_call: TRBJ2-2
d_call: .
clone_size: .
cdr3_aa: CASSIGARQGHTGELFF
cdr3_nt: TGTGCCAGTAGTATAGGGGCAAGGCAGGGTCACACCGGGGAGCTGTTTTTT

v_call: TRBV5-6
j_call: TRBJ2-5
d_call: TRBD2
clone_size: .
cdr3_aa: CASSLWREGQETQYF
cdr3_nt: TGTGCCAGCAGCTTGTGGCGGGAGGGCCAAGAGACCCAGTACTTC

v_call: TRBV29-1
j_call: TRBJ2-3
d_call: .
clone_size: .
cdr3_aa: CSVDTDTQYF
cdr3_nt: TGCAGCGTAGACACAGATACGCAGTATTTT

v_call: TRBV6-6
j_call: TRBJ1-2
d_call: .
clone_size: .
cdr3_aa: CASRTTQGHGYGYTF
cdr3_nt: TGTGCCAGCCGCACCACCCAGGGGCACGGCTATGGCTACACCTTC

v_call: TRBV5-1
j_call: TRBJ2-5
d_call: .
clone_size: .
cdr3_aa: CASSLDETQYF
cdr3_nt: TGCGCCAGCAGCTTGGATGAGACCCAGTACTTC

v_call: TRBV9
j_call: TRBJ2-3
d_call: .
clone_size: .
cdr3_aa: CASSVGTSDTQYF
cdr3_nt: TGTGCCAGCAGCGTTGGCACGAGCGATACGCAGTATTTT

v_call: TRBV6-5
j_call: TRBJ2-2
d_call: .
clone_size: .
cdr3_aa: CASSYPTHTGELFF
cdr3_nt: TGTGCCAGCAGTTACCCTACCCACACCGGGGAGCTGTTTTTT

v_call: TRBV10-1
j_call: TRBJ1-1
d_call: .
clone_size: .
cdr3_aa: CASQGSLNTEAFF
cdr3_nt: TGCGCCAGCCAGGGATCCCTGAACACTGAAGCTTTCTTT